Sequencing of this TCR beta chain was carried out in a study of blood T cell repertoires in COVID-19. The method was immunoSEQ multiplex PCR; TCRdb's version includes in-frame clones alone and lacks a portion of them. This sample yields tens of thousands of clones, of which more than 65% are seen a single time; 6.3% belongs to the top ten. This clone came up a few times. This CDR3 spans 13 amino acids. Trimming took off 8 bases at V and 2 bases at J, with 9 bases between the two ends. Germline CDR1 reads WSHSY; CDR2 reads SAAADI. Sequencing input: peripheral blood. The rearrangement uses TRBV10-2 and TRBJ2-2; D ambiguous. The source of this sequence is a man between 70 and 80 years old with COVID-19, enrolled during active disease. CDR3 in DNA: TGCGCCAGCTCAAGCGTAAACACCGGGGAGCTGTTTTTT. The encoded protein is CASSSVNTGELFF.